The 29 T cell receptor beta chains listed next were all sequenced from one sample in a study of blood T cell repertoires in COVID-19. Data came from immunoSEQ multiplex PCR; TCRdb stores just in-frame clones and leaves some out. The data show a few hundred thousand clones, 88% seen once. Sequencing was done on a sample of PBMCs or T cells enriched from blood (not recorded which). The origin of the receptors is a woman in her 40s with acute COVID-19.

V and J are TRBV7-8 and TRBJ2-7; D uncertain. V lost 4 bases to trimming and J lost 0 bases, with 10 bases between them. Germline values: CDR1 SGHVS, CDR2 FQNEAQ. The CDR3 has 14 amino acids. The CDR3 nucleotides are TGTGCCAGCAGCTACCGACTGCCCTCCTACGAGCAGTACTTC. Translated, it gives CASSYRLPSYEQYF. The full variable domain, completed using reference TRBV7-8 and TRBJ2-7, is GAGVSQSPRYKVAKRGQDVALRCDPISGHVSLFWYQQALGQGPEFLTYFQNEAQLDKSGLPSDRFFAERPEGSVSTLKIQRTQQEDSAVYLCASSYRLPSYEQYFGPGTRLTVT.

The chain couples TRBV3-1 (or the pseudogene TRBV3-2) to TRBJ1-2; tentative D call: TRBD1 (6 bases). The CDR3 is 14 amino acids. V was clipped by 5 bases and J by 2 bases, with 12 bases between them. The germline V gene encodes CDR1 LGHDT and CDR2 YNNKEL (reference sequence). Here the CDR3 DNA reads TGTGCCAGCAGCTACGGGACATTAAACTATGGCTACACCTTC. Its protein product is CASSYGTLNYGYTF.

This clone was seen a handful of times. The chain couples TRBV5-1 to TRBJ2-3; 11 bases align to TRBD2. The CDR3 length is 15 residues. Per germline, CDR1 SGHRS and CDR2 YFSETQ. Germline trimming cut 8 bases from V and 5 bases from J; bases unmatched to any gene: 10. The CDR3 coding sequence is TGCGCCAGAGCTGTTAGCGGGAGGGCCCAAGATACGCAGTATTTT. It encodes CARAVSGRAQDTQYF.

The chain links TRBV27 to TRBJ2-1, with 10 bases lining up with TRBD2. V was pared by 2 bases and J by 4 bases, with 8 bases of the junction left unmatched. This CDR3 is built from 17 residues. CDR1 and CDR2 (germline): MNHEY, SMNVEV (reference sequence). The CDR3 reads CASSLILAGDRYNEQFF. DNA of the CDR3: TGTGCCAGCAGTTTAATCCTAGCGGGAGATAGATACAATGAGCAGTTCTTC.

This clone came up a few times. The CDR3 bases are TGCGCCAGCAGTGAGAGGACTAGCGGGGCCTACAATGAGCAGTTCTTC. It yields the protein CASSERTSGAYNEQFF. The chain is built from TRBV10-1 and TRBJ2-1, with 12 positions matching TRBD2. J lost 2 bases, V lost 2 bases, and 1 base had no gene match. The germline V gene encodes CDR1 WNHNN and CDR2 SYGVQD (reference sequence). There are 16 residues in the CDR3.

CDR3 DNA: TGCAGCGTCCCCTCGACAGGGCGCTATGGCTACACCTTC. It encodes CSVPSTGRYGYTF. The chain joins TRBV29-1 to TRBJ1-2; 7 nucleotides line up with TRBD1. This CDR3 is built from 13 residues. The ends lost 6 bases at V and 4 bases at J; junction bases unmatched: 8. Germline V gene sequence: CDR1 SQVTM, CDR2 ANQGSEA.

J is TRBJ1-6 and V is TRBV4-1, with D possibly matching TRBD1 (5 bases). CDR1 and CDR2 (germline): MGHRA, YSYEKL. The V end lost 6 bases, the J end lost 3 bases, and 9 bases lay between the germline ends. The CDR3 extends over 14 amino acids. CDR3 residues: CASRPTDYNSPLHF. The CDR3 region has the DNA TGCGCCAGCAGACCGACAGACTATAATTCACCCCTCCACTTT.

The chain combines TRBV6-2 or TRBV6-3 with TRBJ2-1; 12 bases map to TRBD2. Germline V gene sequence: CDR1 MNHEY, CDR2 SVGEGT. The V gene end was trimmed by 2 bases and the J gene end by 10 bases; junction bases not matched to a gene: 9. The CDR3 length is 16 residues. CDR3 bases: TGTGCCAGCAGTTACCGGCTAGCGGGAGGGCCGGGGGAGCAGTTCTTC. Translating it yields CASSYRLAGGPGEQFF.

This CDR3 is CASSLAGQGVKNIQYF. CDR3 DNA: TGTGCCAGCAGCTTAGCGGGACAGGGGGTTAAAAACATTCAGTACTTC. The chain joins TRBV7-2 to TRBJ2-4; TRBD1 matches at 11 bases. The CDR3 runs to 16 residues. V lost 0 bases and J lost 4; bases outside the gene matches: 2. Germline CDR1 SGHTA, CDR2 FQGNSA.

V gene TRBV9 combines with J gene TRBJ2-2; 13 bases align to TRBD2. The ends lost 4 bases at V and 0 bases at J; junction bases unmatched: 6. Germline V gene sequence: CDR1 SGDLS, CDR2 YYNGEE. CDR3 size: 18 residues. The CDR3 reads CASSPTSGRAPNTGELFF. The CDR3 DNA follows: TGTGCCAGCAGCCCTACTAGCGGGAGGGCCCCGAACACCGGGGAGCTGTTTTTT.

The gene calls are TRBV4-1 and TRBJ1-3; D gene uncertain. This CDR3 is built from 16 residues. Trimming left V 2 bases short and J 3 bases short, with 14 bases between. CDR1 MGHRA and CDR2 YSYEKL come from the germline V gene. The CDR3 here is CASSQIRELYGNTIYF. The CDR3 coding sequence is TGCGCCAGCAGCCAAATTCGGGAACTCTATGGAAACACCATATATTTT.

The CDR3 coding sequence is TGTGCCAGCAGTTTATTAGACACCGGGGAGCTGTTTTTT. Translated: CASSLLDTGELFF. The chain employs TRBV28 and TRBJ2-2, with unresolved D. The V gene lost 1 base and the J gene lost 3 bases, with 3 bases spanning the gap. This CDR3 is built from 13 residues. CDR1 is MDHEN, CDR2 SYDVKM, per germline.

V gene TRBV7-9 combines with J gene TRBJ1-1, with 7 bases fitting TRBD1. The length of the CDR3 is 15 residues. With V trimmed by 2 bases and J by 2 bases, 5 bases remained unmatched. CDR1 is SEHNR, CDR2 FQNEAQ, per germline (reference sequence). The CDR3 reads CASSLFTGENTEAFF. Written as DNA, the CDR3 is TGTGCCAGCAGCTTATTCACAGGGGAAAACACTGAAGCTTTCTTT.

CDR3 residues: CASSKRDRGFEKLFF. CDR3 DNA sequence: TGTGCCAGCAGTAAACGGGACAGGGGGTTTGAAAAACTGTTTTTT. The genes are TRBV28 and TRBJ1-4; 11 positions match TRBD1. The CDR3 loop spans 15 amino acids. Germline assignment: CDR1 MDHEN and CDR2 SYDVKM. The J segment lost 7 bases and the V segment lost 5 bases, leaving 6 bases of the junction unmatched.

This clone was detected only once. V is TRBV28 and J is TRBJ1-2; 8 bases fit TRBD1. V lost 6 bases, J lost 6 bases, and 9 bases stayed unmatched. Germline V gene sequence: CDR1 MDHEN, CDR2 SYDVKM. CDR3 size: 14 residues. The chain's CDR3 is CASSSGGAGDGYTF. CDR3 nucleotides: TGTGCCAGCAGCTCAGGGGGCGCGGGAGATGGCTACACCTTC.

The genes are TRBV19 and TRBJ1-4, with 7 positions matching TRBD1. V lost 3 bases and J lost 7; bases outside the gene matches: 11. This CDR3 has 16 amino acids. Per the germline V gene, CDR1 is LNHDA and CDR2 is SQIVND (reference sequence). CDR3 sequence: CASSIRKGAVFEKLFF. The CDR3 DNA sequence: TGTGCCAGTAGTATTCGGAAGGGGGCGGTCTTTGAAAAACTGTTTTTT.

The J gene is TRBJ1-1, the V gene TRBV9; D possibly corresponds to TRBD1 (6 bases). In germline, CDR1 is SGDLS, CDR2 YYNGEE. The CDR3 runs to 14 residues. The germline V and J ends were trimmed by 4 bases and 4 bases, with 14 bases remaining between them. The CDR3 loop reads CASSPARGGTEAFF. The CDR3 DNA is TGTGCCAGCAGCCCCGCCAGGGGCGGCACTGAAGCTTTCTTT.

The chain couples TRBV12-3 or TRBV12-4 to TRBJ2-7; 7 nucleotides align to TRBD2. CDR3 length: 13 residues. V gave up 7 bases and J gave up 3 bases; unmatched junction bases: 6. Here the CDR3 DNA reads TGTGCCAGCAACCTCCGGGGGGACTACGAGCAGTACTTC. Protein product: CASNLRGDYEQYF.

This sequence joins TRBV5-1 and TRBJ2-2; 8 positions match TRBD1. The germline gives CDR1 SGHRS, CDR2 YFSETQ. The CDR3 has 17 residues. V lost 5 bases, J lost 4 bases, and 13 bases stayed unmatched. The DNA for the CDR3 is TGCGCCAGCAGTATGGACAGGGCGACCCTGGGCACCGGGGAGCTGTTTTTT. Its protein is CASSMDRATLGTGELFF.

CDR3 sequence (DNA): TGTGCCAGCAGTTTGGCATCGAACACTGAAGCTTTCTTT. It is translated as CASSLASNTEAFF. The V call is TRBV27, the J call TRBJ1-1; D remains ambiguous. Per germline, CDR1 MNHEY and CDR2 SMNVEV (reference sequence). V shed 3 bases and J shed 1 base, with 6 bases lying between them. The CDR3 covers 13 residues.

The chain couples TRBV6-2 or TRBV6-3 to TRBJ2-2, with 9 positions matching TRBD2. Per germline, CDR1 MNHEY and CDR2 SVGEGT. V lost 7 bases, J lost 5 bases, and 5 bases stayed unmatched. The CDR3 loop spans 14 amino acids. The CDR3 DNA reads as TGTGCCAGCACCCCAACTAGCGGGACCGGGGAGCTGTTTTTT. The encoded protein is CASTPTSGTGELFF.

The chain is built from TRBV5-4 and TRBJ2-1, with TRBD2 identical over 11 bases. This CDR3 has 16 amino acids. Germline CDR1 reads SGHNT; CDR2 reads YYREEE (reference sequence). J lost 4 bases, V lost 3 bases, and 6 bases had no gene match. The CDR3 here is CASSSKTSGTYNEQFF. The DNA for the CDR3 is TGTGCCAGCAGCTCCAAGACTAGCGGGACATACAATGAGCAGTTCTTC. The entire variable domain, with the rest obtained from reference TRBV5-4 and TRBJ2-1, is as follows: ETGVTQSPTHLIKTRGQQVTLRCSSQSGHNTVSWYQQALGQGPQFIFQYYREEENGRGNFPPRFSGLQFPNYSSELNVNALELDDSALYLCASSSKTSGTYNEQFFGPGTRLTVL.

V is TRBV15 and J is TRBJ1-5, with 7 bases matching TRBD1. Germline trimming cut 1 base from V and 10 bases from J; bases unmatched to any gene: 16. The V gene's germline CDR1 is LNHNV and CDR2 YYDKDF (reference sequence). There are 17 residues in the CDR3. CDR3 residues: CATSRGSLRDRGNPQHF. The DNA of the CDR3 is TGTGCCACCAGCAGAGGGAGCCTCCGGGACAGAGGTAACCCCCAGCATTTT.

CDR3 amino acids: CASSLWSGSTGELFF. The CDR3 coding sequence is TGTGCCAGCAGTTTATGGAGCGGGAGCACCGGGGAGCTGTTTTTT. The chain uses TRBV27 and TRBJ2-2, with 8 bases identical to TRBD2. The CDR3 extends over 15 amino acids. Trimming took 1 base from V and 4 from J; bases not matched to a gene: 2. CDR1 and CDR2 from the germline V gene are MNHEY and SMNVEV (reference sequence).

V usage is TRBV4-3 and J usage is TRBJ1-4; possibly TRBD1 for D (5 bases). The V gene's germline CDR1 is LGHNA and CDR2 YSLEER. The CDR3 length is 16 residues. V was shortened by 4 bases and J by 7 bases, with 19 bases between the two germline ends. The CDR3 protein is CASSRDFGTRGEKLFF. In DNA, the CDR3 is TGCGCCAGCAGCCGGGACTTCGGGACGCGGGGTGAAAAACTGTTTTTT.

Written as DNA, the CDR3 is TGTGCCAGCAGCGCGGGCCCCGCTAATGAAAAACTGTTTTTT. Translation: CASSAGPANEKLFF. The chain has TRBV5-6 and TRBJ1-4; D uncertain. V was shortened by 4 bases and J by 3 bases, with 10 bases between the two germline ends. The CDR3 length is 14 residues. Germline loops: CDR1 SGHDT, CDR2 YYEEEE.

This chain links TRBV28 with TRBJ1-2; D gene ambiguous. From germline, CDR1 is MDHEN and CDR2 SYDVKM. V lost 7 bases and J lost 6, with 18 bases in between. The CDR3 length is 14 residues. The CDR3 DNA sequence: TGTGCCAGCACCCGGGGAGGAACCGTCAATGGCTACACCTTC. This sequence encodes CASTRGGTVNGYTF.

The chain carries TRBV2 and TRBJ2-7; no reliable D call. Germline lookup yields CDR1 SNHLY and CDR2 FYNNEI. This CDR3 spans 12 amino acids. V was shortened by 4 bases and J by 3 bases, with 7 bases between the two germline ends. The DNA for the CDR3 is TGTGCCAGCAGTGTCTTAGTCTACGAGCAGTACTTC. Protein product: CASSVLVYEQYF.

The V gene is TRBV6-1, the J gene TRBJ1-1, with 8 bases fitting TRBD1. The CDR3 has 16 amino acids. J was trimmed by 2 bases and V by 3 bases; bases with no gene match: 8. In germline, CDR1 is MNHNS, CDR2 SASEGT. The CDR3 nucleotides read TGTGCCAGCAGTGACCCCCCAGGGACAGGTAACACTGAAGCTTTCTTT. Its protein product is CASSDPPGTGNTEAFF.